A selection of T cell receptor beta chains follows, all from one sample in a study of cytomegalovirus exposure and HLA in healthy donors. TCRdb's table, derived via immunoSEQ multiplex PCR, lists solely in-frame clones and lacks some. Here the sample spans about 73,000 clones, around 75% being singletons. Sequencing was performed on PBMCs. These receptors came from a man between 65 and 85 years old in good health and CMV-seronegative. The CDR3 runs from the conserved cysteine through the conserved F or W. Fields, in order: CDR3 protein, CDR3 DNA, D gene, J gene, clone size, V gene. A D gene is named only where the DNA matches it firmly. Not all rows give a size; the values are once, few, many and, for expanded clones, a class.

CDR3: CASSIGRVAEAFF; DNA: TGTGCCAGTAGTATTGGTCGGGTCGCTGAAGCTTTCTTT; D: .; J: TRBJ1-1; size: .; V: TRBV19
CDR3: CASSELGGRSQPQHF; DNA: TGTGCCAGCAGTGAACTGGGGGGACGAAGTCAGCCCCAGCATTTT; D: .; J: TRBJ1-5; size: .; V: TRBV6-1
CDR3: CALTSRGSDTQYF; DNA: TGTGCCCTTACAAGTCGGGGTTCAGATACGCAGTATTTT; D: .; J: TRBJ2-3; size: .; V: TRBV5-4
CDR3: CASSLIPASGGAYEQYF; DNA: TGTGCCAGCAGCTTAATCCCGGCTAGCGGGGGTGCCTACGAGCAGTACTTC; D: TRBD2; J: TRBJ2-7; size: .; V: TRBV7-6
CDR3: CASSELGLGAGNTIYF; DNA: TGTGCCAGCAGTGAATTAGGACTGGGCGCTGGAAACACCATATATTTT; D: .; J: TRBJ1-3; size: .; V: TRBV2
CDR3: CASSTNRDRNQPQHF; DNA: TGTGCCAGTAGTACGAACCGGGACAGAAATCAGCCCCAGCATTTT; D: TRBD1; J: TRBJ1-5; size: .; V: TRBV19
CDR3: CASSLEAGDNQPQHF; DNA: TGTGCCAGCAGCTTGGAGGCAGGGGACAATCAGCCCCAGCATTTT; D: .; J: TRBJ1-5; size: .; V: TRBV5-5
CDR3: CAISGGTGPSTDTQYF; DNA: TGTGCCATCAGTGGGGGGACAGGGCCTAGCACAGATACGCAGTATTTT; D: TRBD1; J: TRBJ2-3; size: .; V: TRBV10-3
CDR3: CASSLVRRGDGYTF; DNA: TGTGCCAGCAGCTTAGTACGCAGGGGCGATGGCTACACCTTC; D: .; J: TRBJ1-2; size: .; V: TRBV7-8
CDR3: CASSLLTLNTEAFF; DNA: TGTGCCAGCAGCTTATTGACTTTGAACACTGAAGCTTTCTTT; D: .; J: TRBJ1-1; size: once; V: TRBV11-2
CDR3: CASSLSYSYEQYF; DNA: TGTGCCAGCAGTTTATCTTACTCCTACGAGCAGTACTTC; D: .; J: TRBJ2-7; size: .; V: TRBV27
CDR3: CASSPGQGRFGQPQHF; DNA: TGTGCCAGCAGTCCGGGACAGGGGAGGTTCGGACAGCCCCAGCATTTT; D: TRBD1; J: TRBJ1-5; size: .; V: TRBV27
CDR3: CASSSFFAGSSYEQYF; DNA: TGTGCCAGCAGTTCTTTTTTCGCGGGAAGCTCCTACGAGCAGTACTTC; D: .; J: TRBJ2-7; size: .; V: TRBV28
CDR3: CASSPGLAGNNEQFF; DNA: TGTGCCAGCAGCCCTGGACTAGCGGGGAACAATGAGCAGTTCTTC; D: TRBD2; J: TRBJ2-1; size: once; V: TRBV11-3
CDR3: CASRVQGQLNTEAFF; DNA: TGTGCCAGCAGGGTACAGGGACAGCTGAACACTGAAGCTTTCTTT; D: TRBD1; J: TRBJ1-1; size: .; V: TRBV6-6
CDR3: CASSSVNTEAFF; DNA: TGTGCCAGCTCTAGCGTGAACACTGAAGCTTTCTTT; D: .; J: TRBJ1-1; size: .; V: TRBV18
CDR3: CAWSSGTLPYEQYF; DNA: TGTGCCTGGAGTTCCGGGACACTTCCCTACGAGCAGTACTTC; D: .; J: TRBJ2-7; size: .; V: TRBV30
CDR3: CASSRSGEDTQYF; DNA: TGCGCCAGCAGCCGGTCCGGGGAAGATACGCAGTATTTT; D: .; J: TRBJ2-3; size: .; V: TRBV5-1
CDR3: CASSWGTSGSNEQFF; DNA: TGTGCCAGCAGTTGGGGGACTAGCGGGAGTAATGAGCAGTTCTTC; D: TRBD2; J: TRBJ2-1; size: .; V: TRBV6-5
CDR3: CASSEMSGAGQPQHF; DNA: TGTGCCAGCAGTGAAATGAGCGGGGCAGGACAGCCCCAGCATTTT; D: .; J: TRBJ1-5; size: .; V: TRBV6-1
CDR3: CASSLLGGQGLRYTF; DNA: TGTGCCAGCAGTTTATTGGGGGGACAGGGTTTGCGCTACACCTTC; D: TRBD1; J: TRBJ1-2; size: few; V: TRBV28
CDR3: CASTPGDRGYTDEQFF; DNA: TGTGCCAGCACGCCCGGGGATCGGGGGTACACCGATGAGCAGTTCTTC; D: .; J: TRBJ2-1; size: .; V: TRBV7-9
CDR3: CASSLPGLAASSTDTQYF; DNA: TGTGCCAGCAGCTTGCCGGGACTAGCTGCTTCTAGCACAGATACGCAGTATTTT; D: TRBD2; J: TRBJ2-3; size: .; V: TRBV5-4
CDR3: CASSRNYGYTF; DNA: TGTGCCAGCAGCCGGAACTATGGCTACACCTTC; D: .; J: TRBJ1-2; size: .; V: TRBV6-5
CDR3: CASSSRTGAGSYNEQFF; DNA: TGTGCCAGCAGCTCAAGAACGGGAGCGGGGTCCTACAATGAGCAGTTCTTC; D: TRBD2; J: TRBJ2-1; size: .; V: TRBV7-2
CDR3: CASSLGQANEQFF; DNA: TGTGCCAGCAGCTTGGGACAGGCCAATGAGCAGTTCTTC; D: TRBD1; J: TRBJ2-1; size: .; V: TRBV7-2
CDR3: CASSLPSNGEQFF; DNA: TGTGCCAGCAGCTTACCGTCTAACGGTGAGCAGTTCTTC; D: .; J: TRBJ2-1; size: .; V: TRBV11-2
CDR3: CASYRDTGELFF; DNA: TGTGCCAGCTACAGAGACACCGGGGAGCTGTTTTTT; D: .; J: TRBJ2-2; size: few; V: TRBV6-1
CDR3: CASKVAQTSNQPQHF; DNA: TGTGCCAGTAAAGTAGCGCAGACTAGCAATCAGCCCCAGCATTTT; D: .; J: TRBJ1-5; size: .; V: TRBV19
CDR3: CASRPMTGGNEQFF; DNA: TGTGCCAGCAGACCGATGACAGGAGGAAATGAGCAGTTCTTC; D: .; J: TRBJ2-1; size: .; V: TRBV11-2
CDR3: CSVERGRGTDTQYF; DNA: TGCAGCGTTGAGAGGGGGCGGGGTACAGATACGCAGTATTTT; D: .; J: TRBJ2-3; size: once; V: TRBV29-1
CDR3: CASRLQAELMNTEAFF; DNA: TGTGCCAGCAGGCTACAGGCGGAATTGATGAACACTGAAGCTTTCTTT; D: .; J: TRBJ1-1; size: .; V: TRBV5-4
CDR3: CASRGTRINTGELFF; DNA: TGTGCCAGCAGGGGCACCCGAATAAACACCGGGGAGCTGTTTTTT; D: .; J: TRBJ2-2; size: .; V: TRBV6-1
CDR3: CASSSDPGDTQYF; DNA: TGTGCCAGCAGCTCAGACCCGGGAGATACGCAGTATTTT; D: .; J: TRBJ2-3; size: .; V: TRBV2
CDR3: CASSLAGGAAYEQYF; DNA: TGTGCCAGCAGCTTAGCAGGCGGGGCGGCCTACGAGCAGTACTTC; D: .; J: TRBJ2-7; size: .; V: TRBV7-9
CDR3: CASSWGGTSGMPDTQYF; DNA: TGCGCCAGCAGCTGGGGAGGGACTAGCGGGATGCCAGATACGCAGTATTTT; D: TRBD2; J: TRBJ2-3; size: few; V: TRBV5-1
CDR3: CASSQSGTGGHGEKLFF; DNA: TGCGCCAGCAGCCAAAGTGGGACAGGGGGACATGGTGAAAAACTGTTTTTT; D: TRBD1; J: TRBJ1-4; size: .; V: TRBV4-1
CDR3: CASSFHGTGGLFSNQPQHF; DNA: TGTGCCAGCAGCTTTCACGGGACAGGTGGTTTGTTTAGCAATCAGCCCCAGCATTTT; D: TRBD1; J: TRBJ1-5; size: .; V: TRBV7-6
CDR3: CASSLTQNNYEQYF; DNA: TGTGCCAGCTCACTTACACAAAATAACTACGAGCAGTACTTC; D: .; J: TRBJ2-7; size: .; V: TRBV18
CDR3: CASSEGRDSHQHF; DNA: TGTGCCAGCAGTGAGGGCCGGGACAGCCATCAGCACTTC; D: TRBD1; J: TRBJ2-7; size: .; V: TRBV6-1